The next 11 T cell receptor beta chains were all read from a single sample in a study of blood T cells in healthy people across ages. Primers used in a second PCR of about 7 to 11 cycles were a sample-barcoded 5' primer and a J-beta primer mix. TCRdb called the 5' RACE reads again in MiXCR, with one record for every CDR3 protein. The table records some 890,000 distinct CDR3 sequences, around 29% of them present only once. These data are also associated with another study on T cells of mothers and their children.

Sequencing was done on a sample of blood. The receptor source for this set is a woman in her 40s in good health.

The chain joins TRBV21-1 to TRBJ1-2; the table's D call of TRBD1 was not tested on the DNA. TRBV21-1 is listed as a pseudogene. The CDR3 contains 15 residues. The CDR3 coding sequence is TGTGCCAGCAGCAAAGGAGGTCTACAGGGTGGCGGCTACACCTTC. This translates into CASSKGGLQGGGYTF.

This rearrangement joins TRBV6-5 to TRBJ1-1; D remains unclear. Deletions cut 5 bases from V and 0 bases from J, with 10 bases between. The CDR3 is 14 residues long. Germline CDR1 MNHEY, CDR2 SVGAGI. DNA of the CDR3: TGTGCCAGCAGTACACGGGGAGTGAACACTGAAGCTTTCTTT. As protein: CASSTRGVNTEAFF.

This chain uses TRBV12-3 or TRBV12-4 with TRBJ1-1; D is ambiguous. CDR3 length equals 16 residues. Trimming stripped 0 bases from V and 8 bases from J, with 19 bases between. CDR3 nucleotides: TGTGCCAGCAGTTTAGCATCTCGTCTACCGGCCTCAGAAGCTTTCTTT. Translated: CASSLASRLPASEAFF.

The gene calls are TRBV10-3 and TRBJ2-5; tentative D call: TRBD2 (6 bases). The V end was cut by 0 bases, the J end by 0 bases, with 8 bases between. CDR3 length: 15 residues. CDR1 is ENHRY and CDR2 is SYGVKD in the germline V gene. As DNA, the CDR3 is TGTGCCATCAGTGAGTCCCGGGACTACCAAGAGACCCAGTACTTC. Amino acids: CAISESRDYQETQYF.

The rearrangement joins TRBV20-1 to TRBJ1-1; D gene uncertain. Looked up from germline, CDR1 is DFQATT and CDR2 is SNEGSKA (reference sequence). The CDR3 runs to 13 residues. The V and J ends lost 1 base and 1 base respectively, with 7 bases between them. CDR3 nucleotides: TGCAGTGCTAGAGGTCCGGGGAACACTGAAGCTTTCTTT. It is translated as CSARGPGNTEAFF.

Comments on this clonotype: This may arise from a read error, as a much more abundant clone is one base away. The chain has TRBV7-2 and TRBJ2-1; D might be TRBD2 (5 bases). CDR3 size: 14 residues. CDR1 and CDR2 (germline): SGHTA, FQGNSA. Trimming cost V 6 bases and J 2 bases, with 11 bases left between them. CDR3 in DNA: TGTGCCAGCAGGGAGCCTAGCCCCTACAATGAGCAGTTCTTC. It is translated as CASREPSPYNEQFF. The full variable domain, with the rest looked up from reference TRBV7-2 and TRBJ2-1, is GAGVSQSPSNKVTEKGKDVELRCDPISGHTALYWYRQSLGQGLEFLIYFQGNSAPDKSGLPSDRFSAERTGGSVSTLTIQRTQQEDSAVYLCASREPSPYNEQFFGPGTRLTVL.

The CDR3 DNA reads as TGTGCCAGCTCACCATTGGACAGGGGAGGCAATGAGCAGTTCTTC. Encoded protein: CASSPLDRGGNEQFF. The V and J genes are TRBV18 and TRBJ2-1; 9 bases are shared with TRBD1. The CDR3 sequence is 15 residues long. The J segment lost 6 bases and the V segment lost 2 bases, leaving 5 bases of the junction unmatched. Germline lookup yields CDR1 KGHSH and CDR2 LQKENI. Full variable domain (missing parts from reference TRBV18 and TRBJ2-1): NAGVMQNPRHLVRRRGQEARLRCSPMKGHSHVYWYRQLPEEGLKFMVYLQKENIIDESGMPKERFSAEFPKEGPSILRIQQVVRGDSAAYFCASSPLDRGGNEQFFGPGTRLTVL.

This clonotype has a handful of counts. This rearrangement joins TRBV5-5 to TRBJ1-2; 10 nucleotides line up with TRBD1. The length of the CDR3 is 16 residues. Trimming cost V 4 bases and J 4 bases; bases outside gene matches: 10. Germline V lookup: CDR1 SGHKS, CDR2 YYEKEE (reference sequence). This CDR3 reads CASSMKGTGEAYGYTF. The DNA of the CDR3 is TGTGCCAGCAGCATGAAAGGGACAGGGGAGGCCTATGGCTACACCTTC. Full variable domain (outside the CDR3, taken from reference TRBV5-5 and TRBJ1-2): DAGVTQSPTHLIKTRGQQVTLRCSPISGHKSVSWYQQVLGQGPQFIFQYYEKEERGRGNFPDRFSARQFPNYSSELNVNALLLGDSALYLCASSMKGTGEAYGYTFGSGTRLTVV.

This clonotype was counted ten times or more. CDR3 DNA: TGCGCCAGCAAATCGAACAGTAATAGCAATCAGCCCCAGCATTTT. Its protein product is CASKSNSNSNQPQHF. The chain recombines TRBV10-2 with TRBJ1-5, with unresolved D. The V gene lost 7 bases and the J gene lost 0 bases, with 13 bases spanning the gap. The germline CDR1 and CDR2 sequences are WSHSY and SAAADI. There are 15 residues in the CDR3.

This clonotype was counted only a few times. This chain uses TRBV12-3 or TRBV12-4 with TRBJ1-1, with D possibly being TRBD1 (5 bases). This CDR3 is built from 15 residues. V was cut by 6 bases and J by 5 bases, with 19 bases left in between. CDR3 residues: CASSRPSGRGTEAFF. CDR3 coding DNA: TGTGCCAGCAGCCGACCTTCCGGGAGGGGAACTGAAGCTTTCTTT.

V is TRBV20-1 and J is TRBJ2-7, with 8 bases lining up with TRBD1. CDR1 is DFQATT, CDR2 SNEGSKA, per germline (reference sequence). CDR3 size: 14 residues. Losses at the gene ends were 4 bases for V and 0 bases for J; bases not matched to a gene: 5. The CDR3, as DNA: TGCAGTGCTACCCGACAGGGGAGCTCCTACGAGCAGTACTTC. Translation gives CSATRQGSSYEQYF.